A single sample is the source of the 5 T cell receptor beta chains below, sequenced in a study of OX40 agonist ivuxolimab in advanced cancers. Clones were read by immunoSEQ multiplex PCR, and TCRdb kept only the in-frame ones, dropping some. The sample gives fewer than 85,000 clones, about 85% of which show up once; 0.53% is in the top ten. This sample comprised CD4+ or CD8+ T cells sorted from blood, obtained in a trial of the OX40 agonist ivuxolimab. These receptors were collected from an adult with an advanced solid tumor such as melanoma, head and neck, liver or kidney cancer.

The chain has TRBV30 and TRBJ1-3; 7 bases agree with TRBD1. The germline CDR1 and CDR2 sequences are GTSNPN and SVGIG (reference sequence). The CDR3 is 16 residues long. The trim removed 5 bases at V and 4 bases at J, leaving 14 bases unmatched. For the CDR3, the DNA is TGTGCCTGGGGGCACGGGGGCAGGGGGAAAGGAAACACCATATATTTT. This sequence encodes CAWGHGGRGKGNTIYF.

The genes are TRBV19 and TRBJ1-1; the D is unclear. From germline, CDR1 is LNHDA and CDR2 SQIVND (reference sequence). This CDR3 has 13 residues. The germline V and J ends were trimmed by 3 bases and 1 base, with 6 bases remaining between them. The CDR3 nucleotides read TGTGCCAGTAGTATCTACAGGAACACTGAAGCTTTCTTT. Translation gives CASSIYRNTEAFF.

This clone was detected only once. The chain carries TRBV7-7 and TRBJ2-5; 13 bases map to TRBD2. The germline V gene encodes CDR1 SSHAT and CDR2 FNYEAQ (reference sequence). The CDR3 totals 15 residues. The V gene end was trimmed by 5 bases and the J gene end by 5 bases; junction bases not matched to a gene: 5. DNA of the CDR3: TGTGCCAGCAGCCAAGGGACTAGCGGGGTGGAGACCCAGTACTTC. Translation gives CASSQGTSGVETQYF.

The chain joins TRBV5-1 to TRBJ1-1; 8 positions match TRBD1. V dropped 5 bases and J dropped 4; count of bases not matched to a gene: 4. From germline, CDR1 is SGHRS and CDR2 YFSETQ. The CDR3 is made up of 13 amino acids. The CDR3 is CASRTGGGTEAFF. CDR3 DNA sequence: TGCGCCAGCAGAACAGGGGGAGGCACTGAAGCTTTCTTT.

The rearrangement uses TRBV27 and TRBJ2-4; D may be TRBD1 or TRBD2 (5 bases each). The germline V and J ends were trimmed by 2 bases and 8 bases, with 10 bases remaining between them. Germline lookup yields CDR1 MNHEY and CDR2 SMNVEV (reference sequence). This CDR3 has 13 amino acids. This CDR3 is CASSLRDRDIQYF. CDR3 bases: TGTGCCAGCAGTTTAAGGGACCGAGACATTCAGTACTTC.